This is a list of T cell receptor beta chains from one sample in a study of blood T cell repertoires in COVID-19. Profiling relied on immunoSEQ multiplex PCR, and the TCRdb table lists in-frame clones only, not all of them. In the table there are tens of thousands of clones, about 90% of which are singletons. The sample consisted of peripheral blood. The source is a man aged 55 to 70 with active COVID-19. CDR3s include the opening cysteine and the closing phenylalanine or tryptophan. The order of the fields is V gene, J gene, D gene, clone size, CDR3 protein, CDR3 DNA. The D gene is left open where the match is weak. Where a row states a size, it is once, few, many or the class of an expanded clone; other rows omit it.

v_gene: TRBV10-1
j_gene: TRBJ2-3
d_gene: NA
abundance: NA
CDR3aa: CASSPSADTQYF
CDR3nt: TGCGCCAGCAGTCCCAGCGCAGATACGCAGTATTTT

v_gene: TRBV15
j_gene: TRBJ1-5
d_gene: TRBD1
abundance: NA
CDR3aa: CATSTGQGQPQHF
CDR3nt: TGTGCCACCAGCACCGGACAGGGACAGCCCCAGCATTTT

v_gene: TRBV6-5
j_gene: TRBJ2-3
d_gene: NA
abundance: NA
CDR3aa: CASRVLASGTDTQYF
CDR3nt: TGTGCCAGCAGAGTACTAGCATCTGGCACAGATACGCAGTATTTT

v_gene: TRBV20-1
j_gene: TRBJ1-2
d_gene: NA
abundance: NA
CDR3aa: CSARDPYGYTF
CDR3nt: TGCAGTGCTAGAGACCCATATGGCTACACCTTC

v_gene: TRBV4-2
j_gene: TRBJ2-5
d_gene: TRBD2
abundance: NA
CDR3aa: CASSQGGTSGKYQETQYF
CDR3nt: TGTGCCAGCAGCCAAGGTGGGACTAGCGGGAAGTACCAAGAGACCCAGTACTTC

v_gene: TRBV7-9
j_gene: TRBJ2-7
d_gene: TRBD2
abundance: few
CDR3aa: CASSYSGSSYEQYF
CDR3nt: TGTGCCAGCAGCTATAGCGGGAGCTCCTACGAGCAGTACTTC

v_gene: TRBV24-1
j_gene: TRBJ2-2
d_gene: TRBD1
abundance: NA
CDR3aa: CATSDFPRQGENTGELFF
CDR3nt: TGTGCCACCAGTGATTTTCCGAGACAGGGCGAGAACACCGGGGAGCTGTTTTTT

v_gene: TRBV15
j_gene: TRBJ2-5
d_gene: TRBD1
abundance: NA
CDR3aa: CATSRSDRGETQYF
CDR3nt: TGTGCCACCAGCAGAAGCGACAGGGGAGAGACCCAGTACTTC

v_gene: TRBV29-1
j_gene: TRBJ2-5
d_gene: TRBD2
abundance: once
CDR3aa: CSVAGLAGEETQYF
CDR3nt: TGCAGCGTCGCAGGCCTAGCGGGAGAGGAGACCCAGTACTTC

v_gene: TRBV11-2
j_gene: TRBJ2-7
d_gene: NA
abundance: NA
CDR3aa: CASSLDRGYEQYF
CDR3nt: TGTGCCAGCAGCTTAGATCGGGGTTACGAGCAGTACTTC

v_gene: TRBV6-6
j_gene: TRBJ2-2
d_gene: TRBD2
abundance: NA
CDR3aa: CASSQWTSSTGELFF
CDR3nt: TGTGCCAGCAGTCAATGGACTAGCAGCACCGGGGAGCTGTTTTTT

v_gene: TRBV27
j_gene: TRBJ2-7
d_gene: TRBD1
abundance: NA
CDR3aa: CASSTLTPDRAPHYEQYF
CDR3nt: TGTGCCAGCAGTACCCTAACCCCCGACAGGGCGCCTCACTACGAGCAGTACTTC

v_gene: TRBV6-6
j_gene: TRBJ1-1
d_gene: TRBD1
abundance: NA
CDR3aa: CASRSGQGNTEAFF
CDR3nt: TGTGCCAGCAGAAGCGGACAGGGGAACACTGAAGCTTTCTTT

v_gene: TRBV3-1/TRBV3-2
j_gene: TRBJ2-1
d_gene: TRBD2
abundance: NA
CDR3aa: CASSPTSERYNEQFF
CDR3nt: TGTGCCAGCAGCCCCACTAGCGAGCGTTACAATGAGCAGTTCTTC

v_gene: TRBV6-5
j_gene: TRBJ2-1
d_gene: TRBD2
abundance: NA
CDR3aa: CASTEGGPSNEQFF
CDR3nt: TGTGCCAGCACGGAGGGAGGGCCTTCCAATGAGCAGTTCTTC

v_gene: TRBV6-5
j_gene: TRBJ2-5
d_gene: TRBD2
abundance: NA
CDR3aa: CASRLAGGRETQYF
CDR3nt: TGTGCCAGTCGACTAGCGGGAGGGCGGGAGACCCAGTACTTC

v_gene: TRBV6-6
j_gene: TRBJ2-3
d_gene: NA
abundance: NA
CDR3aa: CASTLGGGRDTQYF
CDR3nt: TGTGCCAGCACTCTAGGGGGGGGAAGAGATACGCAGTATTTT

v_gene: TRBV11-1
j_gene: TRBJ2-5
d_gene: TRBD1
abundance: NA
CDR3aa: CASSARGQETQYF
CDR3nt: TGTGCCAGCAGCGCAAGGGGGCAGGAGACCCAGTACTTC

v_gene: TRBV27
j_gene: TRBJ2-1
d_gene: TRBD1
abundance: NA
CDR3aa: CASTFLPGQKNEQFF
CDR3nt: TGTGCCAGCACCTTCCTTCCGGGACAGAAAAATGAGCAGTTCTTC

v_gene: TRBV7-8
j_gene: TRBJ2-1
d_gene: TRBD2
abundance: NA
CDR3aa: CASSRTSGINEQFF
CDR3nt: TGTGCCAGCAGTCGAACTAGCGGGATAAATGAGCAGTTCTTC

v_gene: TRBV6-5
j_gene: TRBJ1-5
d_gene: NA
abundance: few
CDR3aa: CASRLTHYSNQPQHF
CDR3nt: TGTGCCAGCAGACTGACACATTATAGCAATCAGCCCCAGCATTTT

v_gene: TRBV19
j_gene: TRBJ2-1
d_gene: NA
abundance: few
CDR3aa: CASSVPGGNEQFF
CDR3nt: TGTGCCAGTAGTGTGCCTGGCGGGAATGAGCAGTTCTTC

v_gene: TRBV7-6
j_gene: TRBJ2-7
d_gene: TRBD1
abundance: once
CDR3aa: CASSLGQGVLYEQYF
CDR3nt: TGTGCCAGCAGCTTGGGACAGGGGGTTCTTTACGAGCAGTACTTC

v_gene: TRBV11-2
j_gene: TRBJ2-3
d_gene: TRBD2
abundance: NA
CDR3aa: CASSLGGLASTDTQYF
CDR3nt: TGTGCCAGCAGCTTGGGGGGACTAGCTAGCACAGATACGCAGTATTTT

v_gene: TRBV11-2
j_gene: TRBJ2-7
d_gene: NA
abundance: NA
CDR3aa: CASSLGLNYEQYF
CDR3nt: TGTGCCAGCAGCTTAGGGCTGAATTACGAGCAGTACTTC

v_gene: TRBV2
j_gene: TRBJ2-1
d_gene: TRBD2
abundance: few
CDR3aa: CASSAPISGSKLNEQFF
CDR3nt: TGTGCCAGCAGTGCCCCTATTAGCGGGAGTAAACTCAATGAGCAGTTCTTC

v_gene: TRBV3-1/TRBV3-2
j_gene: TRBJ1-1
d_gene: TRBD1
abundance: NA
CDR3aa: CASSQFDRGNTEAFF
CDR3nt: TGTGCCAGCAGCCAATTTGACAGGGGGAACACTGAAGCTTTCTTT

v_gene: TRBV6-6
j_gene: TRBJ2-1
d_gene: NA
abundance: NA
CDR3aa: CASSLLQGLEVPKQFF
CDR3nt: TGTGCCAGCAGCCTCCTGCAGGGATTAGAGGTGCCTAAGCAGTTCTTC

v_gene: TRBV19
j_gene: TRBJ1-5
d_gene: TRBD1
abundance: NA
CDR3aa: CASSIVPDRENQPQHF
CDR3nt: TGTGCCAGTAGTATAGTCCCCGACAGGGAGAATCAGCCCCAGCATTTT

v_gene: TRBV5-1
j_gene: TRBJ1-2
d_gene: NA
abundance: NA
CDR3aa: CASSQENFYGYTF
CDR3nt: TGCGCCAGCAGCCAGGAAAACTTCTATGGCTACACCTTC

v_gene: TRBV18
j_gene: TRBJ2-1
d_gene: TRBD2
abundance: NA
CDR3aa: CASSPRTSGSSYNEQFF
CDR3nt: TGTGCCAGCTCACCGAGGACTAGCGGGAGCTCCTACAATGAGCAGTTCTTC

v_gene: TRBV7-3
j_gene: TRBJ2-3
d_gene: TRBD2
abundance: NA
CDR3aa: CASSPIQLAGETDTQYF
CDR3nt: TGTGCCAGCAGCCCTATCCAACTAGCGGGAGAAACAGATACGCAGTATTTT

v_gene: TRBV27
j_gene: TRBJ2-7
d_gene: TRBD2
abundance: NA
CDR3aa: CASSTGLAGYEQYF
CDR3nt: TGTGCCAGCAGTACCGGACTAGCTGGGTACGAGCAGTACTTC

v_gene: TRBV9
j_gene: TRBJ1-2
d_gene: NA
abundance: NA
CDR3aa: CASSGVGGYTF
CDR3nt: TGTGCCAGCAGCGGGGTGGGCGGCTACACCTTC

v_gene: TRBV5-1
j_gene: TRBJ2-3
d_gene: NA
abundance: NA
CDR3aa: CASSLRQVADTQYF
CDR3nt: TGCGCCAGCAGCCTTCGACAGGTTGCAGATACGCAGTATTTT

v_gene: TRBV6-5
j_gene: TRBJ2-1
d_gene: TRBD2
abundance: NA
CDR3aa: CASRGTSGSNEQFF
CDR3nt: TGTGCCAGCAGAGGGACTAGCGGGAGTAATGAGCAGTTCTTC

v_gene: TRBV5-1
j_gene: TRBJ2-7
d_gene: TRBD1
abundance: NA
CDR3aa: CASSSDRVYEQYF
CDR3nt: TGCGCCAGCAGCTCCGACAGGGTCTACGAGCAGTACTTC

v_gene: TRBV10-3
j_gene: TRBJ2-3
d_gene: TRBD1
abundance: NA
CDR3aa: CAISESTGFTDTQYF
CDR3nt: TGTGCCATCAGTGAGTCGACAGGGTTCACAGATACGCAGTATTTT

v_gene: TRBV28
j_gene: TRBJ2-2
d_gene: NA
abundance: NA
CDR3aa: CASSPGQNTGELFF
CDR3nt: TGTGCCAGCAGTCCGGGACAGAACACCGGGGAGCTGTTTTTT

v_gene: TRBV6-5
j_gene: TRBJ2-5
d_gene: TRBD2
abundance: NA
CDR3aa: CASRSGGPETQYF
CDR3nt: TGTGCCAGCAGAAGCGGGGGCCCAGAGACCCAGTACTTC

v_gene: TRBV29-1
j_gene: TRBJ1-2
d_gene: NA
abundance: few
CDR3aa: CSVDEAAYGYTF
CDR3nt: TGCAGCGTTGATGAGGCAGCTTATGGCTACACCTTC

v_gene: TRBV5-6
j_gene: TRBJ2-7
d_gene: TRBD1
abundance: NA
CDR3aa: CASRRPGPDPGQGIYEQYF
CDR3nt: TGTGCCAGCAGGCGCCCCGGACCCGATCCGGGACAGGGGATCTACGAGCAGTACTTC

v_gene: TRBV4-1
j_gene: TRBJ2-7
d_gene: NA
abundance: NA
CDR3aa: CASSQGGGGGYEQYF
CDR3nt: TGCGCCAGCAGCCAAGGTGGAGGCGGAGGCTACGAGCAGTACTTC

v_gene: TRBV7-9
j_gene: TRBJ2-4
d_gene: NA
abundance: NA
CDR3aa: CASSLGGHVRENIQYF
CDR3nt: TGTGCCAGCAGCTTAGGGGGGCATGTAAGAGAAAACATTCAGTACTTC

v_gene: TRBV7-8
j_gene: TRBJ1-1
d_gene: NA
abundance: NA
CDR3aa: CASSTRQLNTEAFF
CDR3nt: TGTGCCAGCAGCACCCGACAGTTGAACACTGAAGCTTTCTTT

v_gene: TRBV29-1
j_gene: TRBJ2-7
d_gene: TRBD1
abundance: NA
CDR3aa: CSAMSTGEAYEQYF
CDR3nt: TGCAGCGCCATGTCTACAGGGGAAGCCTACGAGCAGTACTTC

v_gene: TRBV29-1
j_gene: TRBJ1-2
d_gene: NA
abundance: NA
CDR3aa: CSVGGYGYTF
CDR3nt: TGCAGCGTTGGAGGCTATGGCTACACCTTC

v_gene: TRBV29-1
j_gene: TRBJ2-3
d_gene: TRBD1
abundance: once
CDR3aa: CSVAIDRVLSPDTQYF
CDR3nt: TGCAGCGTCGCCATAGACAGGGTCCTAAGTCCAGATACGCAGTATTTT

v_gene: TRBV18
j_gene: TRBJ2-2
d_gene: NA
abundance: NA
CDR3aa: CASSPLLEQGTGELFF
CDR3nt: TGTGCCAGCTCACCGTTACTAGAACAGGGCACCGGGGAGCTGTTTTTT

v_gene: TRBV6-2/TRBV6-3
j_gene: TRBJ2-3
d_gene: TRBD2
abundance: NA
CDR3aa: CASSAPLAASTDTQYF
CDR3nt: TGTGCCAGCAGTGCCCCCCTAGCGGCCTCCACAGATACGCAGTATTTT

v_gene: TRBV10-3
j_gene: TRBJ1-1
d_gene: NA
abundance: NA
CDR3aa: CAISEWQGSAEAFF
CDR3nt: TGTGCCATCAGTGAGTGGCAGGGGTCGGCTGAAGCTTTCTTT

v_gene: TRBV11-3
j_gene: TRBJ2-7
d_gene: TRBD2
abundance: once
CDR3aa: CASSSSGRAKQYF
CDR3nt: TGTGCCAGCAGCTCTAGCGGGAGGGCCAAGCAGTACTTC

v_gene: TRBV12-5
j_gene: TRBJ2-7
d_gene: NA
abundance: NA
CDR3aa: CASGLGLGDSYEQYF
CDR3nt: TGTGCTAGTGGTTTGGGACTAGGGGACTCCTACGAGCAGTACTTC

v_gene: TRBV30
j_gene: TRBJ1-1
d_gene: NA
abundance: NA
CDR3aa: CAVSGTLNTEAFF
CDR3nt: TGTGCCGTTTCCGGGACATTGAACACTGAAGCTTTCTTT

v_gene: TRBV15
j_gene: TRBJ1-2
d_gene: TRBD1
abundance: NA
CDR3aa: CATSTPGQTYGYTF
CDR3nt: TGTGCCACCAGCACTCCGGGACAGACCTATGGCTACACCTTC